A single sample is the source of the 21 T cell receptor beta chains below, sequenced in a study of post-analysis software for immune sequencing data (dated by TCRdb to between 2014 and 2017). The paper as a whole reports these results and caveats: Significantly higher frequencies in patients than in controls were found for about five TRBV segments, including TRBV5-6, TRBV5-1 and TRBV20-1.

The method behind the library was PCR. Sequencing used an Illumina HiSeq 2500. To reduce PCR and sequencing biases, unique molecular identifiers were built into the TCR beta cDNA libraries. TCRdb trimmed public reads at Q25 via fastp, called clones via MiXCR and kept in-frame beta chains. Each entry merges the rows of one CDR3 protein and shows their most common DNA and genes. Recorded for this sample are around 700,000 distinct CDR3 sequences; roughly three fifths of them occurred a single time. Approximately 10% of the sample is in the top ten clones. The antigens for these receptors are not known. Material: blood. The receptor set was obtained from a girl aged 2-9 years with multiple sclerosis.

V usage is TRBV3-1 and J usage is TRBJ2-2, with D possibly being TRBD2 (7 bases). V was clipped by 0 bases and J by 0 bases, with 17 bases between them. This CDR3 spans 19 amino acids. CDR1 LGHDT and CDR2 YNNKEL come from the germline V gene (reference sequence). The CDR3 nucleotides read TGTGCCAGCAGCCAAGAAGGGGGGGGACGGACACCGAACACCGGGGAGCTGTTTTTT. It yields the protein CASSQEGGGRTPNTGELFF.

For the CDR3, the DNA is TGCGCCAGCAGCTTGGGACGGGGACGACAGGAGCAGGGGACTGAAGCTTTCTTT. Its translation is CASSLGRGRQEQGTEAFF. V and J are TRBV5-1 and TRBJ1-1, with a weak D call TRBD1 (6 bases). Deletions cut 0 bases from V and 5 bases from J, with 23 bases between. The CDR3 runs 18 residues. Germline V CDR1 and CDR2: SGHRS, YFSETQ.

This clonotype was seen only a few times. The gene calls are TRBV10-3 and TRBJ2-1; no definite D call. V shed 8 bases and J shed 0 bases, with 5 bases lying between them. The CDR3 runs to 12 residues. CDR1 and CDR2 (germline): ENHRY, SYGVKD. The CDR3 DNA follows: TGTGCCATCGCGGCCTCCTACAATGAGCAGTTCTTC. It is translated as CAIAASYNEQFF.

This clonotype was counted only a few times. The chain recombines TRBV5-1 with TRBJ2-7; 7 bases are a match to TRBD1. This CDR3 region has 15 residues. V shed 2 bases and J 3 bases; nucleotides not matched to a gene: 8. CDR1 is SGHRS and CDR2 is YFSETQ in the germline V gene. The CDR3 DNA follows: TGCGCCAGCAGCTTTACGACAGGGAATCTCTACGAGCAGTACTTC. Its translation: CASSFTTGNLYEQYF.

The CDR3 DNA follows: TGCGCCAGCAGCCAAGTGGGGGGAAGGGACACTGAAGCTTTCTTT. Translating it yields CASSQVGGRDTEAFF. V usage is TRBV4-1 and J usage is TRBJ1-1; possible D gene TRBD1, 5 bases. Trimming shortened V by 1 base and J by 3 bases, and 12 bases separated the two germline ends. Germline V gene sequence: CDR1 MGHRA, CDR2 YSYEKL. The CDR3 is 15 residues long.

This chain links TRBV29-1 with TRBJ2-7; 13 nucleotides match TRBD2. Germline-derived CDR1 and CDR2 are SQVTM and ANQGSEA. V lost 6 bases, J lost 2 bases, and 7 bases stayed unmatched. This CDR3 is 15 amino acids long. The CDR3 loop reads CSVTLGTSGAYEQYF. CDR3 in DNA: TGCAGCGTAACCCTAGGGACTAGCGGGGCCTACGAGCAGTACTTC.

The chain is built from TRBV2 and TRBJ1-2; no reliable D call. V was clipped by 3 bases and J by 4 bases, with 12 bases between them. The CDR3 is 14 residues long. CDR1 and CDR2 (germline): SNHLY, FYNNEI. CDR3 DNA sequence: TGTGCCAGCAGTGATCCCCTGTTCCCCTATGGCTACACCTTC. The encoded protein is CASSDPLFPYGYTF.

The gene calls are TRBV3-1 and TRBJ2-1; a weak D match, TRBD2 (6 bases). V lost 2 bases and J 9 bases, leaving 11 bases between the germline ends. CDR1 LGHDT and CDR2 YNNKEL come from the germline V gene (reference sequence). There are 13 residues in the CDR3. CDR3 loop: CASSQTHSGEQFF. The DNA of the CDR3 is TGTGCCAGCAGCCAAACCCATAGCGGTGAGCAGTTCTTC.

V and J are TRBV6-6 and TRBJ2-5; no firm D call. Germline assignment: CDR1 MNHNY and CDR2 SVGAGI (reference sequence). This CDR3 has 14 amino acids. V gave up 0 bases and J gave up 2 bases, with 7 bases separating them. The CDR3 region is CASSYSAAQETQYF. CDR3 DNA sequence: TGTGCCAGCAGTTACTCGGCAGCTCAAGAGACCCAGTACTTC.

J is TRBJ1-1 and V is TRBV5-1, with D possibly being TRBD1 (5 bases). V lost 0 bases, J lost 2 bases, and 23 bases lay in between. The CDR3 runs to 19 residues. Germline V lookup: CDR1 SGHRS, CDR2 YFSETQ. The CDR3 spells CASSLDGGPTSRGNTEAFF. The CDR3, as DNA: TGCGCCAGCAGCTTGGACGGTGGCCCGACCTCAAGGGGAAACACTGAAGCTTTCTTT.

The chain employs TRBV5-1 and TRBJ2-7, with D uncertain. Germline CDR1 reads SGHRS; CDR2 reads YFSETQ. The ends were cut back, 0 bases at V and 2 bases at J, with 9 bases in the middle. CDR3 length equals 14 residues. CDR3 DNA: TGCGCCAGCAGCTTGGCGGCGGAAGCCTACGAGCAGTACTTC. As protein: CASSLAAEAYEQYF.

This clonotype is a singleton in its sample. The chain recombines TRBV20-1 with TRBJ2-6, with no clear D. V lost 0 bases to trimming and J lost 2 bases, with 2 bases between them. Germline CDR1 is DFQATT and CDR2 is SNEGSKA (reference sequence). The CDR3 length is 13 residues. The CDR3 sequence is CSARDPGANVLTF. The CDR3 DNA reads as TGCAGTGCTAGAGACCCTGGGGCCAACGTCCTGACTTTC.

This chain connects TRBV12-3 or TRBV12-4 to TRBJ1-2; no firm D call. The CDR3 spans 15 residues. Trimming removed 1 base at V and 4 bases at J, with 13 bases between. CDR3 sequence (DNA): TGTGCCAGCAGTTTAGGGGCGGGGAATCGCTATGGCTACACCTTC. It is translated as CASSLGAGNRYGYTF.

This rearrangement joins TRBV5-1 to TRBJ2-7; TRBD2 agrees at 8 bases. CDR1 is SGHRS, CDR2 YFSETQ, per germline. V lost 3 bases and J lost 2; bases outside the gene matches: 7. The CDR3 is 15 residues long. In DNA form, the CDR3 reads TGCGCCAGCAGCTCCATAGCGGGAATGGCCTACGAGCAGTACTTC. Translating it yields CASSSIAGMAYEQYF.

V and J are TRBV11-2 and TRBJ1-4; D remains unclear. CDR1 SGHAT and CDR2 FQNNGV come from the germline V gene. The CDR3 is made up of 16 amino acids. With 5 bases removed from V and 1 base from J, the gap between germline ends came to 14 bases. The CDR3 loop reads CASSLDGRITNEKLFF. CDR3 bases: TGTGCCAGCAGCCTCGATGGACGGATAACTAATGAAAAACTGTTTTTT.

This clonotype has more than one count but fewer than ten. The genes are TRBV13 and TRBJ2-3; 11 bases are a match to TRBD2. The ends lost 4 bases at V and 2 bases at J; junction bases unmatched: 2. The germline gives CDR1 PRHDT, CDR2 FYEKMQ (reference sequence). The CDR3 length is 15 residues. CDR3 coding DNA: TGTGCCAGCAGCTCTAGCGGGAGGAACACAGATACGCAGTATTTT. It is translated as CASSSSGRNTDTQYF.

This clonotype has just a few counts. This chain links TRBV20-1 with TRBJ2-1; no firm D call. V lost 1 base and J lost 1, with 11 bases in between. CDR1 and CDR2 (germline): DFQATT, SNEGSKA (reference sequence). CDR3 length: 15 residues. This CDR3 is CSARGWGTSYNEQFF. The CDR3 bases are TGCAGTGCTAGAGGGTGGGGAACTTCCTACAATGAGCAGTTCTTC.

This chain connects TRBV29-1 to TRBJ2-3, with D possibly being TRBD2 (6 bases). The CDR3 is 15 residues long. Germline values: CDR1 SQVTM, CDR2 ANQGSEA. V was clipped by 6 bases and J by 5 bases, with 21 bases between them. Here the CDR3 reads CSVSIISGPGDTQYF. Here the CDR3 DNA reads TGCAGCGTGTCAATTATTAGCGGACCAGGAGATACGCAGTATTTT.

This sequence joins TRBV20-1 and TRBJ1-6, with a tentative D call TRBD1 (6 bases). Trimming left V 3 bases short and J 10 bases short, with 16 bases between. Germline V gives CDR1 DFQATT, CDR2 SNEGSKA (reference sequence). CDR3 length: 14 residues. The CDR3 region has the DNA TGCAGTGCTAGGGGGGCAGGGGCGACGTCACCCCTCCACTTT. It codes for CSARGAGATSPLHF.

The V and J genes are TRBV7-9 and TRBJ2-3, with D maybe TRBD2 (5 bases). CDR1 is SEHNR, CDR2 FQNEAQ, per germline (reference sequence). There are 18 residues in the CDR3. With 3 bases removed from V and 0 bases from J, the gap between germline ends came to 19 bases. The CDR3 DNA is TGTGCCAGCAGCTTGGCCCTCAGGCAGGACTCTAGCACAGATACGCAGTATTTT. Translation: CASSLALRQDSSTDTQYF.

The rearrangement uses TRBV6-2 or TRBV6-3 and TRBJ2-7, with TRBD1 identical over 9 bases. Per germline, CDR1 MNHEY and CDR2 SVGEGT. This CDR3 contains 14 residues. The V gene end was trimmed by 6 bases and the J gene end by 1 base; junction bases not matched to a gene: 4. CDR3 DNA: TGTGCCAGCAGCGGACAGGGGCTTTCCTACGAGCAGTACTTC. Its protein product is CASSGQGLSYEQYF.